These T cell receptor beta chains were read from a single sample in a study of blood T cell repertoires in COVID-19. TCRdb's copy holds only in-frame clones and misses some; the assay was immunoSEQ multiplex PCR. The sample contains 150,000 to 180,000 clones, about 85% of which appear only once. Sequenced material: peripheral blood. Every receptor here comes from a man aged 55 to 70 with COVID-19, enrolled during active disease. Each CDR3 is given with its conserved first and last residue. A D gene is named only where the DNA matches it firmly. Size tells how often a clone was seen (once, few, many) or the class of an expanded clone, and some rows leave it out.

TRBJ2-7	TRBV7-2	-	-	CASSFGRLPSYEQYF	TGTGCCAGCAGCTTTGGGAGACTACCCTCCTACGAGCAGTACTTC
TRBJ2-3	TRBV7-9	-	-	CASTLSISTDTQYF	TGTGCCAGCACCCTAAGTATTAGCACAGATACGCAGTATTTT
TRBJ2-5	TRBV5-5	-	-	CASSLARTEAETQYF	TGTGCCAGCAGCTTGGCAAGGACGGAGGCCGAGACCCAGTACTTC
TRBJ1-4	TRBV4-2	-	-	CASSHSGPNNEKLFF	TGTGCCAGCAGCCACAGCGGACCCAATAATGAAAAACTGTTTTTT
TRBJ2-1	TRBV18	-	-	CASENRAVANEQFF	TGTGCCAGCGAAAACAGGGCGGTTGCCAATGAGCAGTTCTTC
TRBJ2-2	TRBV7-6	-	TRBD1	CASSSDRGNTGELFF	TGTGCCAGCAGCTCGGACAGGGGGAACACCGGGGAGCTGTTTTTT
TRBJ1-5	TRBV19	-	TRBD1	CASRGDSGLGAYQPQHF	TGTGCCAGTAGGGGGGACAGTGGGTTGGGGGCTTATCAGCCCCAGCATTTT
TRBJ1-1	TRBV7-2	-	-	CASSLSGVNTEAFF	TGTGCCAGCAGCTTATCAGGGGTGAACACTGAAGCTTTCTTT
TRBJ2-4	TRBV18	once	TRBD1	CASSGDRNIQYF	TGTGCCAGCTCAGGGGACAGAAACATTCAGTACTTC
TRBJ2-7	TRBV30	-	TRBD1	CATPGTGGNEQYF	TGTGCCACCCCCGGGACAGGGGGCAACGAGCAGTACTTC
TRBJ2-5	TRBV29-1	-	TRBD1	CSGSVGGGRETQYF	TGCAGCGGAAGCGTAGGGGGCGGCCGGGAGACCCAGTACTTC
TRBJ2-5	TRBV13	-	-	CASSSDLLGGQYF	TGTGCCAGCAGCTCCGATCTATTAGGGGGCCAGTACTTC
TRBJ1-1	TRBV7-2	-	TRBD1	CASSLTGALRAFF	TGTGCCAGCAGCTTAACAGGGGCCCTGCGGGCTTTCTTT
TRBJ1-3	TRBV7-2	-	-	CASSLGYLAQGNTIYF	TGTGCCAGCAGCTTAGGGTACCTTGCGCAGGGGAACACCATATATTTT
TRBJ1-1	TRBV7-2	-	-	CASSLMGGPMNTEAFF	TGTGCCAGCAGCTTAATGGGGGGGCCCATGAACACTGAAGCTTTCTTT
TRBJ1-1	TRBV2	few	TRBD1	CASRGTGWTEAFF	TGTGCCAGCAGGGGGACAGGTTGGACTGAAGCTTTCTTT
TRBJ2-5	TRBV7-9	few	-	CASNLGITGQETQYF	TGTGCCAGCAACCTAGGGATTACAGGGCAAGAGACCCAGTACTTC
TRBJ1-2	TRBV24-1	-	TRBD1	CATSAPLGTANYGYTF	TGTGCCACCAGTGCCCCCTTAGGGACAGCGAACTATGGCTACACCTTC
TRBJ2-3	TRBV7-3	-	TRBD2	CASSFFGGGTDTQYF	TGTGCCAGCAGCTTCTTCGGGGGGGGCACAGATACGCAGTATTTT
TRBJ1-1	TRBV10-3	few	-	CAIRRGRELGDTEAFF	TGTGCCATCAGGCGGGGCAGGGAATTAGGGGACACTGAAGCTTTCTTT
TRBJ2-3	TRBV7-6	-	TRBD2	CASSLVAGGPDTQYF	TGTGCCAGCAGCTTAGTAGCGGGGGGGCCAGATACGCAGTATTTT
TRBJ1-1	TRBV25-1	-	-	CASRGLGNTEAFF	TGTGCCAGCAGGGGGCTGGGGAACACTGAAGCTTTCTTT
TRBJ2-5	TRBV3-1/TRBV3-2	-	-	CASMGLARSETQYF	TGTGCCAGCATGGGGCTAGCGAGATCGGAGACCCAGTACTTC
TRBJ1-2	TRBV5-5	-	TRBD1	CASSLNINRGMRDGYTF	TGTGCCAGCAGCCTAAATATTAACAGGGGAATGAGGGATGGCTACACCTTC
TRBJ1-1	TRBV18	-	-	CASSPIQDLGTEAFF	TGTGCCAGCTCACCAATCCAGGATCTCGGCACTGAAGCTTTCTTT
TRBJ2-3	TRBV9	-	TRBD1	CASSVVDRGTDTQYF	TGTGCCAGCAGCGTAGTTGACAGGGGCACAGATACGCAGTATTTT
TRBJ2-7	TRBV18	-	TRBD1	CASSVTGTGVYEQYF	TGTGCCAGCTCGGTAACCGGGACAGGGGTCTACGAGCAGTACTTC